The 7 T cell receptor beta chains given below trace back to one sample, sequenced in a study of CXCR3-negative and CXCR3-positive naive CD8 T cells (dated by TCRdb to about 2019). TCRdb lists the instrument as NextSeq 550. The Human TCR Profiling Kit (MiLaboratory) was used to prepare UMI-labeled 5' RACE TRB cDNA libraries. TCRdb reprocessed the reads; each CDR3 protein sequence makes one entry, and DNA is unavailable. The sample has roughly 40,000 distinct CDR3 sequences on record. 7.7% of the sample comes from the top ten. Sequencing was carried out using memory CD8+ T cells from blood. The intended sense of this specimen's cell subset or site label: conventional CD8+ memory T cells (TMEM), sorted as controls. The receptors were gathered from a human donor in good health. Some clones in this sample may be carry-over from other donors' samples.

V is TRBV6-2 or TRBV6-3 and J is TRBJ1-5; TCRdb reports TRBD1, a call that lacks DNA to check it against. Germline loops: CDR1 MNHEY, CDR2 SVGEGT. This CDR3 contains 14 residues. The chain's CDR3 is CASSWRQGWEPQHF.

V usage is TRBV12-3 or TRBV12-4 and J usage is TRBJ1-5; TCRdb returns TRBD1, unconfirmable since there is no DNA. The CDR3 runs 15 residues. This CDR3 is CASSLWGQVNQPQHF.

The V gene is TRBV29-1, the J gene TRBJ1-2. The CDR3 is made up of 14 amino acids. Germline CDR1 reads SQVTM; CDR2 reads ANQGSEA. The CDR3: CSVVEESGPYGYTF.

The genes are TRBV4-3 and TRBJ2-6; there is no DNA to check the TCRdb D call of TRBD1. The CDR3 contains 13 residues. In germline, CDR1 is LGHNA, CDR2 YSLEER. The CDR3 sequence: CASSGGGANVLTF.

The chain links TRBV20-1 to TRBJ2-7; the TCRdb D gene call, TRBD1, has no DNA to confirm it. This CDR3 is built from 15 residues. Per the germline V gene, CDR1 is DFQATT and CDR2 is SNEGSKA (reference sequence). The CDR3 sequence is CSVPGEGQGPYEQYF.

The chain joins TRBV7-9 to TRBJ1-5; no DNA is available, so the TRBD1 call from TCRdb remains unchecked. CDR1 and CDR2 from the germline V gene are SEHNR and FQNEAQ (reference sequence). This CDR3 region has 17 residues. The CDR3 sequence is CASSLIPSGTGDQSQHF. Based on the CDR3 plus reference TRBV7-9 and TRBJ1-5, the full variable domain is DTGVSQNPRHKITKRGQNVTFRCDPISEHNRLYWYRQTLGQGPEFLTYFQNEAQLEKSRLLSDRFSAERPKGSFSTLEIQRTEQGDSAMYLCASSLIPSGTGDQSQHFGDGTRLSIL.

The chain combines TRBV4-2 with TRBJ2-2. CDR1 and CDR2 (germline): LGHNA, YNFKEQ. This CDR3 has 14 residues. This CDR3 is CASSLNFDTGELFF.